Detailed here is one T cell receptor beta chain. The data derive from a study of blood T cell repertoires in COVID-19. Looking at the study overall: Sites in the United States, Italy and Spain provided acute and convalescent COVID-19 samples. From T cells, B-cell-depleted T cells, or PBMCs came the material, which was cDNA or gDNA.

The authors' processing: Amplification of reference gene primers provided the estimated nucleated cell counts. Clones were read by immunoSEQ multiplex PCR, and TCRdb kept only the in-frame ones, dropping some. The D gene and trimming were derived from the DNA, and the V and J assignments and clone size from that table. The table includes approximately 170,000 clones, around 80% detected once. The CDR3 is 14 residues long. The germline V gene encodes CDR1 LNHDA and CDR2 SQIVND (reference sequence). J lost 6 bases, V lost 8 bases, and 7 bases had no gene match. Source material: peripheral blood. The chain employs TRBV19 and TRBJ2-1; 10 nucleotides agree with TRBD1. This TCR was recovered from a man in his 60s with active or convalescent COVID-19. The CDR3 sequence: CASATGGNPNEQFF. CDR3 nucleotide sequence: TGTGCCAGTGCGACAGGGGGCAATCCCAATGAGCAGTTCTTC.